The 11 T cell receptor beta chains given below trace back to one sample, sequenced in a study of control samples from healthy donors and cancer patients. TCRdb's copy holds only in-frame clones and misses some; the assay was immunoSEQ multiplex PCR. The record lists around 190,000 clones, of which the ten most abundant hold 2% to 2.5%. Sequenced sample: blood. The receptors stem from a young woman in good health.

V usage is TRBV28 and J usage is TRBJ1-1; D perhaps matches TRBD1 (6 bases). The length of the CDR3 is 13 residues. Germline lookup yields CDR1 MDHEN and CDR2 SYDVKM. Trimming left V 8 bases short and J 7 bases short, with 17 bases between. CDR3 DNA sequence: TGTGCCAGCTCCCGAGGGGGTGTGGGTGAAGCTTTCTTT. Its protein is CASSRGGVGEAFF.

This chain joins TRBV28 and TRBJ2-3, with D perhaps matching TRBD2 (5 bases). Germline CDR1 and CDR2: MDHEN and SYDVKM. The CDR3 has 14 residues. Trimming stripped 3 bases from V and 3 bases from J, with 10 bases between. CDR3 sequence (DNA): TGTGCCAGCAGTTTCGGGAAAACAACAGATACGCAGTATTTT. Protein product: CASSFGKTTDTQYF.

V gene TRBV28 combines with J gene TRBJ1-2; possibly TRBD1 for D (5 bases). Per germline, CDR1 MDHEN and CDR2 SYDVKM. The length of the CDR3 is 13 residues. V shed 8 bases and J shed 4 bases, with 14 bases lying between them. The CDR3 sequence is CASSNGQGYGYTF. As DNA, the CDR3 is TGTGCCAGCTCAAACGGGCAGGGCTATGGCTACACCTTC.

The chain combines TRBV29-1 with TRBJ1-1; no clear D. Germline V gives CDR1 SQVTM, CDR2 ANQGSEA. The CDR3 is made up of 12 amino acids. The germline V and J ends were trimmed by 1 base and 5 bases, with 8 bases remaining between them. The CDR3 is CSVEGVGTEAFF. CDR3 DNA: TGCAGCGTTGAAGGGGTGGGGACTGAAGCTTTCTTT.

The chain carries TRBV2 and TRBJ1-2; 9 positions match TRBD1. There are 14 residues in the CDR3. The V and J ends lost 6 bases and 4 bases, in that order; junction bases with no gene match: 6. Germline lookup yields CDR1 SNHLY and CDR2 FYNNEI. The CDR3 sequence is CASRADRGFYGYTF. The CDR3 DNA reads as TGTGCCAGCAGGGCAGACAGGGGGTTCTATGGCTACACCTTC.

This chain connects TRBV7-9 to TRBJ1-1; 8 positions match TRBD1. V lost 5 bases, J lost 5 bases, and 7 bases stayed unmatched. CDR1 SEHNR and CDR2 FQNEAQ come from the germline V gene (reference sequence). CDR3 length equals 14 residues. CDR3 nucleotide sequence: TGTGCCAGCAGCCTAACAGGGGGTTGGACTGAAGCTTTCTTT. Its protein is CASSLTGGWTEAFF.

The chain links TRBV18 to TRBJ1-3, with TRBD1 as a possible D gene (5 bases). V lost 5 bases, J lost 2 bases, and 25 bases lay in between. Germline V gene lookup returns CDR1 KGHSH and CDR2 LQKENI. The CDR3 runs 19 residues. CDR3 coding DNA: TGTGCCAGCTCAACTGGGACCGGTAGTCTCCAAAGGGCTGGAAACACCATATATTTT. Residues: CASSTGTGSLQRAGNTIYF. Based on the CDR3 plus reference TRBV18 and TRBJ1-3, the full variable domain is NAGVMQNPRHLVRRRGQEARLRCSPMKGHSHVYWYRQLPEEGLKFMVYLQKENIIDESGMPKERFSAEFPKEGPSILRIQQVVRGDSAAYFCASSTGTGSLQRAGNTIYFGEGSWLTVV.

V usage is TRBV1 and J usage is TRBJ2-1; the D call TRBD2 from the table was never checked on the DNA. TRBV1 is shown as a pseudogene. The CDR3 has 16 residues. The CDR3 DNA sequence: TGCACCAGCAGCCAAGATAACGGGGGGACGGACAATGAGCAGTTCTTC. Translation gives CTSSQDNGGTDNEQFF.

CDR3 DNA: TGTGCCAGCAGTTTATCGAAGACAGCGAGCAATGAGCAGTTCTTC. Its translation: CASSLSKTASNEQFF. The rearrangement links TRBV28 to TRBJ2-1; D possibly corresponds to TRBD1 (5 bases). Germline lookup yields CDR1 MDHEN and CDR2 SYDVKM. With 1 base removed from V and 6 bases from J, the gap between germline ends came to 13 bases. CDR3 length: 15 amino acids.

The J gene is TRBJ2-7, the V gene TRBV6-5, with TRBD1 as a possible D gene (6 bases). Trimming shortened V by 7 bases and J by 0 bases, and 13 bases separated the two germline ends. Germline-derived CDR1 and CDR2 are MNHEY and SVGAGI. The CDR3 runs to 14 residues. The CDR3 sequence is CASMLQGYSYEQYF. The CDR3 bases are TGTGCCAGCATGTTACAGGGATACTCCTACGAGCAGTACTTC.

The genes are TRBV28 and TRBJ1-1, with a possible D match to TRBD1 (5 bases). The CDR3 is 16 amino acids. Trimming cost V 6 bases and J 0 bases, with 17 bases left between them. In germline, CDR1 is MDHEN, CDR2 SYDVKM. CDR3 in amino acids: CASRMGWGGMNTEAFF. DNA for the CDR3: TGTGCCAGCAGAATGGGCTGGGGGGGAATGAACACTGAAGCTTTCTTT.